This T cell receptor (beta chain) was sequenced during a study of blood T cell repertoires in COVID-19. Study-level information: COVID-19 samples collected from the United States, Italy and Spain covered acute and convalescent phases. Sample material is recorded as cDNA or gDNA derived from T cells, B-cell-depleted T cells, or PBMCs.

CDR3 length: 14 residues. Germline V gene data show CDR1 as MDHEN and CDR2 as SYDVKM. Trimming took 6 bases from V and 7 from J; bases not matched to a gene: 9. As handled by the study authors: Estimated nucleated cell counts came from reference gene primer amplification. Repertoires were generated with immunoSEQ multiplex PCR, while TCRdb's copy carries only in-frame clones and drops some. The V and J calls and clone size are taken from that table; D and trimming were inferred from the DNA. The sample has 250,000 to 350,000 clones, about 88% seen once; the top ten hold 2% to 2.5%. The rearrangement joins TRBV28 to TRBJ1-1; 9 bases match TRBD1. Material for sequencing was PBMCs or T cells enriched from blood (not recorded which). This clonotype originated in a woman in her sixties or seventies in a cohort exposed to, infected with or recovered from COVID-19 (not recorded which). This CDR3 reads CASSLTGGKGEAFF. The CDR3 nucleotides are TGTGCCAGCAGCCTGACAGGGGGAAAGGGTGAAGCTTTCTTT.